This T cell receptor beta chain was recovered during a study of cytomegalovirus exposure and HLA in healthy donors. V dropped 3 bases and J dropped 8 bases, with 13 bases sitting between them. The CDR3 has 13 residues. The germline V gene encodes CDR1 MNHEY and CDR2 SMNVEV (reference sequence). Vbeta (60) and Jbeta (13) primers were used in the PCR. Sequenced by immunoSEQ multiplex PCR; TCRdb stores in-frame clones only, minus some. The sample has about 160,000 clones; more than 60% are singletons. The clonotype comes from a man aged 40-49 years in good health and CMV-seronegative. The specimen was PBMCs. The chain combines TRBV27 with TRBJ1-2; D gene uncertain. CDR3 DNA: TGTGCCAGCAGTTTTGGAGGGCGTCAAGGCTACACCTTC. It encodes CASSFGGRQGYTF.